Following are 21 T cell receptor beta chains from one sample sequenced in a study of blood T cell repertoires in COVID-19. Assay: immunoSEQ multiplex PCR; the TCRdb copy retains only in-frame clones and omits some. The sample gives 70,000 to 85,000 clones, about four fifths of which show up once; more than 9% is in the top ten. Sequencing was carried out using peripheral blood. These receptors originate from a man aged 55 to 70 with acute or convalescent COVID-19.

The rearrangement joins TRBV2 to TRBJ1-2, with a tentative D call TRBD1 (5 bases). This CDR3 is 15 amino acids long. V lost 2 bases, J lost 4 bases, and 14 bases lay in between. Per germline, CDR1 SNHLY and CDR2 FYNNEI. The CDR3 sequence: CASSERPTASYGYTF. CDR3 coding DNA: TGTGCCAGCAGTGAAAGACCGACAGCTTCCTATGGCTACACCTTC.

The chain employs TRBV14 and TRBJ2-1; TRBD1 is a possible D gene (5 bases). V dropped 6 bases and J dropped 8 bases, with 20 bases sitting between them. CDR1 and CDR2 from the germline V gene are SGHDN and FVKESK. This CDR3 has 15 residues. CDR3: CASSRQPGRVDEQFF. The DNA for the CDR3 is TGTGCCAGCAGTCGACAGCCAGGACGGGTCGATGAGCAGTTCTTC.

In nucleotides, the CDR3 is TGTGCCACCAGCCCTTCCCCCTGGACTCGCACCGGGGAGCTGTTTTTT. It codes for CATSPSPWTRTGELFF. The genes are TRBV24-1 and TRBJ2-2; a weak D match, TRBD2 (5 bases). The length of the CDR3 is 16 residues. V lost 7 bases and J 4 bases, leaving 18 bases between the germline ends. Germline CDR1 KGHDR, CDR2 SFDVKD.

The chain has TRBV5-4 and TRBJ1-3; no clear D. The V end lost 0 bases, the J end lost 0 bases, and 4 bases lay between the germline ends. This CDR3 spans 14 amino acids. Germline lookup yields CDR1 SGHNT and CDR2 YYREEE (reference sequence). The CDR3 DNA is TGTGCCAGCAGCTTGGATCTCTCTGGAAACACCATATATTTT. Translating gives CASSLDLSGNTIYF.

This chain connects TRBV7-8 to TRBJ1-1; D is undetermined. Germline CDR1 is SGHVS and CDR2 is FQNEAQ. The length of the CDR3 is 12 residues. The V and J ends lost 3 bases and 5 bases respectively, with 7 bases between them. CDR3: CASSLVLTEAFF. The CDR3 coding sequence is TGTGCCAGCAGCTTGGTCCTAACTGAAGCTTTCTTT.

The chain employs TRBV5-6 and TRBJ1-1; 8 nucleotides line up with TRBD1. The CDR3 contains 14 residues. Germline V gene sequence: CDR1 SGHDT, CDR2 YYEEEE. The trim removed 6 bases at V and 5 bases at J, leaving 9 bases unmatched. The DNA for the CDR3 is TGTGCCAGCACGGGGCCGACAGGGGTTACTGAAGCTTTCTTT. Translating it yields CASTGPTGVTEAFF.

The J gene is TRBJ2-3, the V gene TRBV18; TRBD2 matches at 11 bases. Germline V gene sequence: CDR1 KGHSH, CDR2 LQKENI. The length of the CDR3 is 16 residues. Trimming took 2 bases from V and 1 from J; bases not matched to a gene: 2. For the CDR3, the DNA is TGTGCCAGCTCACCAAAGACTAGCGGGGGCACAGATACGCAGTATTTT. As protein: CASSPKTSGGTDTQYF.

The chain employs TRBV6-5 and TRBJ2-5; weak D call: TRBD2 (7 bases). Trimming left V 7 bases short and J 5 bases short, with 20 bases between. This CDR3 is 15 amino acids long. Germline CDR1 and CDR2: MNHEY and SVGAGI. CDR3 sequence: CASNEGGAGFETQYF. As DNA, the CDR3 is TGTGCCAGCAACGAGGGGGGGGCTGGTTTCGAGACCCAGTACTTC.

The J gene is TRBJ2-3, the V gene TRBV2; 15 bases fit TRBD2. The ends lost 8 bases at V and 9 bases at J; junction bases unmatched: 6. In germline, CDR1 is SNHLY, CDR2 FYNNEI. This CDR3 contains 14 residues. The CDR3 loop is CASGGLAGGKTQYF. CDR3 nucleotide sequence: TGTGCCAGCGGCGGACTAGCGGGGGGGAAAACGCAGTATTTT.

This rearrangement joins TRBV5-6 to TRBJ1-1, with 7 bases aligning to TRBD1. The length of the CDR3 is 15 residues. Germline V gene lookup returns CDR1 SGHDT and CDR2 YYEEEE. With 2 bases clipped from V and 2 bases from J, the junction kept 6 bases outside the gene matches. This CDR3 is CASSFRQGGNTEAFF. The CDR3, as DNA: TGTGCCAGCAGCTTTAGACAGGGAGGTAACACTGAAGCTTTCTTT.

The chain carries TRBV7-9 and TRBJ2-3; TRBD1 aligns across 11 bases. Germline CDR1 reads SEHNR; CDR2 reads FQNEAQ (reference sequence). The CDR3 is 15 amino acids. With V trimmed by 5 bases and J by 4 bases, 5 bases remained unmatched. The CDR3 coding sequence is TGTGCCAGCAGCATCGGACAGGGGGCCTCAGATACGCAGTATTTT. Protein sequence: CASSIGQGASDTQYF.

The chain is built from TRBV12-3 or TRBV12-4 and TRBJ1-2, with TRBD1 matching over 7 bases. The ends lost 5 bases at V and 8 bases at J; junction bases unmatched: 8. The CDR3 sequence is 13 residues long. The CDR3 protein is CASSRTGGEGYTF. In DNA form, the CDR3 reads TGTGCCAGCAGTCGGACAGGCGGTGAAGGCTACACCTTC.

On this clone: Germline is not matched at one junction end, which may reflect a read error. The rearrangement uses TRBV7-8 and TRBJ2-5; D possibly corresponds to TRBD2 (6 bases). Germline-derived CDR1 and CDR2 are SGHVS and FQNEAQ. This CDR3 has 15 amino acids. The CDR3 sequence: CASSVAGGPQETQYF. CDR3 DNA: TGTGCCAGCAGCGTAGCCGGAGGGCCCCAAGAGACCCAGTACTTC.

The gene calls are TRBV7-2 and TRBJ1-1; tentative D call: TRBD1 (6 bases). Germline V lookup: CDR1 SGHTA, CDR2 FQGNSA. With 5 bases removed from V and 2 bases from J, the gap between germline ends came to 12 bases. The CDR3 is 14 amino acids. CDR3 residues: CASSPGQKNTEAFF. The DNA of the CDR3 is TGTGCCAGCAGCCCGGGACAAAAAAACACTGAAGCTTTCTTT. Full variable domain (outside the CDR3, taken from reference TRBV7-2 and TRBJ1-1): GAGVSQSPSNKVTEKGKDVELRCDPISGHTALYWYRQSLGQGLEFLIYFQGNSAPDKSGLPSDRFSAERTGGSVSTLTIQRTQQEDSAVYLCASSPGQKNTEAFFGQGTRLTVV.

The chain joins TRBV7-3 to TRBJ2-1, with TRBD2 matching over 13 bases. Germline V gene data show CDR1 as SGHTA and CDR2 as FQGTGA. The CDR3 has 15 amino acids. J lost 5 bases, V lost 5 bases, and 3 bases had no gene match. CDR3 residues: CASSPGLAGNNEQFF. As DNA, the CDR3 is TGTGCCAGCAGCCCGGGACTAGCGGGAAACAATGAGCAGTTCTTC.

This chain joins TRBV6-6 and TRBJ1-2, with D uncertain. V was shortened by 7 bases and J by 7 bases, with 13 bases between the two germline ends. The CDR3 consists of 12 residues. Germline-derived CDR1 and CDR2 are MNHNY and SVGAGI (reference sequence). CDR3 loop: CASKIEGAGYTF. CDR3 DNA: TGTGCCAGCAAGATAGAAGGAGCTGGCTACACCTTC.

The rearrangement joins TRBV7-9 to TRBJ1-2, with D possibly matching TRBD1 (5 bases). The ends were cut back, 4 bases at V and 6 bases at J, with 15 bases in the middle. Per germline, CDR1 SEHNR and CDR2 FQNEAQ (reference sequence). This CDR3 contains 14 residues. CDR3 bases: TGTGCCAGCAGCTGGGACGGTTGGGAGGATGGCTACACCTTC. Amino acid sequence: CASSWDGWEDGYTF.

CDR3 DNA sequence: TGTGCCAGCAGCTCTGAGAGCGGGTTCCAAGAGACCCAGTACTTC. Encoded protein: CASSSESGFQETQYF. J is TRBJ2-5 and V is TRBV5-6, with D maybe TRBD2 (6 bases). CDR1 SGHDT and CDR2 YYEEEE come from the germline V gene. This CDR3 region has 15 residues. Trimming cost V 3 bases and J 1 base, with 13 bases left between them.

The chain couples TRBV11-1 to TRBJ1-4; maybe TRBD1 (6 bases). The V gene lost 4 bases and the J gene lost 7 bases, with 13 bases spanning the gap. Germline V gives CDR1 SGHAT, CDR2 FQDESV (reference sequence). There are 14 residues in the CDR3. In DNA form, the CDR3 reads TGTGCCAGCAGCTCCGGACAGCAGCTTGAAAAACTGTTTTTT. As protein: CASSSGQQLEKLFF. Full variable domain (rest looked up from reference TRBV11-1 and TRBJ1-4): EAEVAQSPRYKITEKSQAVAFWCDPISGHATLYWYRQILGQGPELLVQFQDESVVDDSQLPKDRFSAERLKGVDSTLKIQPAELGDSAMYLCASSSGQQLEKLFFGSGTQLSVL.

This clone was detected a few times. The chain is built from TRBV5-1 and TRBJ2-3; 7 bases line up with TRBD1. V was clipped by 4 bases and J by 3 bases; unmatched bases: 2. This CDR3 comprises 13 residues. Germline loops: CDR1 SGHRS, CDR2 YFSETQ. The DNA for the CDR3 is TGCGCCAGCAGCCCAGGGGGAACAGATACGCAGTATTTT. It codes for CASSPGGTDTQYF.

The chain's CDR3 is CASSPGGPRDTQYF. The CDR3 DNA is TGTGCCAGCAGCCCGGGGGGGCCACGAGATACGCAGTATTTT. This chain joins TRBV7-3 and TRBJ2-3; TRBD2 aligns across 8 bases. The germline V gene has CDR1 SGHTA and CDR2 FQGTGA. The CDR3 consists of 14 residues. V lost 5 bases to trimming and J lost 5 bases; unmatched junction nucleotides: 6.